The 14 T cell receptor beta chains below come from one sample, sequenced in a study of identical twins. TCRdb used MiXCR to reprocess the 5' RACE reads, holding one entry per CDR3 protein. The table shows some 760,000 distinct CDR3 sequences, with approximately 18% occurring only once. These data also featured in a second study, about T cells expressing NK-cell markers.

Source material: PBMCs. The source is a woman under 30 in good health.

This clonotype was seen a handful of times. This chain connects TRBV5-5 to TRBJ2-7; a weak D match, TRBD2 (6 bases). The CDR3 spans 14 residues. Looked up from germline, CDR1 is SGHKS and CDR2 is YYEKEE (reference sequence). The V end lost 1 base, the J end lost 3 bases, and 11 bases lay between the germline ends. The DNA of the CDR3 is TGTGCCAGCAGCTTGAGGTCGGGAGTCTACGAGCAGTACTTC. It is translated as CASSLRSGVYEQYF. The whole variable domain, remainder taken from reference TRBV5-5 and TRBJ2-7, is DAGVTQSPTHLIKTRGQQVTLRCSPISGHKSVSWYQQVLGQGPQFIFQYYEKEERGRGNFPDRFSARQFPNYSSELNVNALLLGDSALYLCASSLRSGVYEQYFGPGTRLTVT.

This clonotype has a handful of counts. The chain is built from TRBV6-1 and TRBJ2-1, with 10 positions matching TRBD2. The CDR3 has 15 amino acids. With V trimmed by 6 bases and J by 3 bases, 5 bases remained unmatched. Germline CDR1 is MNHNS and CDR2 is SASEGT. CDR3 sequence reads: CASRELAGFYNEQFF. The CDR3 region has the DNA TGTGCCAGCAGGGAACTAGCGGGATTCTACAATGAGCAGTTCTTC.

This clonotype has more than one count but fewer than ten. The CDR3 region is CSVEDRLRRLHDTQYF. The CDR3 region has the DNA TGCAGCGTTGAAGATCGGCTTAGGAGGCTACACGATACGCAGTATTTT. The rearrangement uses TRBV29-1 and TRBJ2-3, with D perhaps matching TRBD2 (5 bases). Germline V gene data show CDR1 as SQVTM and CDR2 as ANQGSEA. The V end was cut by 0 bases, the J end by 6 bases, with 19 bases between. The CDR3 extends over 16 amino acids.

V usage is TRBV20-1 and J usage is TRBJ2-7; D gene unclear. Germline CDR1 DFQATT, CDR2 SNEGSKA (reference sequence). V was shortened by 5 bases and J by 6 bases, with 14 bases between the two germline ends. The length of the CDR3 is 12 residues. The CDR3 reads CSAGTVSSEQYF. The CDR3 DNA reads TGCAGTGCTGGTACGGTCTCTAGCGAGCAGTACTTC.

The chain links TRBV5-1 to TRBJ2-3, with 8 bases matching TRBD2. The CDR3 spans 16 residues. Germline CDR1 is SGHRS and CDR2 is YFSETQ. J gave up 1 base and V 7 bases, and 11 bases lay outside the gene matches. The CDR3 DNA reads TGCGCCAGCCGCCCGGGGGGGGCTACACGCACAGATACGCAGTATTTT. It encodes CASRPGGATRTDTQYF.

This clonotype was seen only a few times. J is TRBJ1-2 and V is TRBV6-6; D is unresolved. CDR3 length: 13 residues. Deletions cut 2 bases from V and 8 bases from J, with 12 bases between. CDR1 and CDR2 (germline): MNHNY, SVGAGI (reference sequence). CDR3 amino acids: CASSYDKARGYTF. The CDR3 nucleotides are TGTGCCAGCAGTTACGATAAGGCGAGGGGCTACACCTTC.

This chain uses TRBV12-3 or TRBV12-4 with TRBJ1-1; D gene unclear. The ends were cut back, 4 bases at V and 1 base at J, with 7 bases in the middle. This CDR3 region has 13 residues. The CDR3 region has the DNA TGTGCCAGCAGTTGGCACTCGAACACTGAAGCTTTCTTT. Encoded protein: CASSWHSNTEAFF.

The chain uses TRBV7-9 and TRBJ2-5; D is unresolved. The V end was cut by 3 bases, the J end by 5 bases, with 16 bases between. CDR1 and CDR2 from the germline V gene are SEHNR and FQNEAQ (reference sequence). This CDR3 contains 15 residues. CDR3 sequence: CASSLLVTVLETQYF. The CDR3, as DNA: TGTGCCAGCAGCTTGCTGGTTACCGTTCTGGAGACCCAGTACTTC.

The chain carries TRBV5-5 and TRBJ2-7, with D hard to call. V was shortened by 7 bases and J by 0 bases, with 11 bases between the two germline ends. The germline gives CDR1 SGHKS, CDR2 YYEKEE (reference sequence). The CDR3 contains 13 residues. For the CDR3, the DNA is TGTGCCAGCGCCCTGCCGCTCTCCTACGAGCAGTACTTC. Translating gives CASALPLSYEQYF.

CDR3 in amino acids: CASSLVASGRAKNIQYF. The CDR3 region has the DNA TGTGCCAGCAGCTTAGTGGCTAGCGGGAGAGCCAAAAACATTCAGTACTTC. This chain joins TRBV7-6 and TRBJ2-4, with 10 bases fitting TRBD2. This CDR3 is 17 amino acids long. Trimming at V came to 1 base and at J to 0 bases, leaving 3 bases not matched to a gene. Per germline, CDR1 SGHVS and CDR2 FNYEAQ.

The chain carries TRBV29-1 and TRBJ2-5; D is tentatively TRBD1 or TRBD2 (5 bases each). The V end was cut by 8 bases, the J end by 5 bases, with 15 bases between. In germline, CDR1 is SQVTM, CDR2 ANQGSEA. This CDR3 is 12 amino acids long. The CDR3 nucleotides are TGCAGCTTGACCGGTGGGGGTGAGACCCAGTACTTC. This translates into CSLTGGGETQYF.

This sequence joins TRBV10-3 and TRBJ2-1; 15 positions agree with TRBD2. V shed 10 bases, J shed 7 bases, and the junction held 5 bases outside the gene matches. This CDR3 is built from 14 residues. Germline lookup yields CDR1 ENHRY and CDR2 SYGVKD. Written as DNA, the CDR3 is TGTGCCACCCAGGGACTAGCGGGGGGAAATGAGCAGTTCTTC. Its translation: CATQGLAGGNEQFF.

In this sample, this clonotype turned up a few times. CDR3 in amino acids: CASSLGRALDTEAFF. CDR3 sequence (DNA): TGCGCCAGCAGCTTGGGGAGGGCCTTGGACACTGAAGCTTTCTTT. The V gene is TRBV5-1, the J gene TRBJ1-1; unclear D gene. This CDR3 has 15 amino acids. V was shortened by 0 bases and J by 3 bases, with 12 bases between the two germline ends. From germline, CDR1 is SGHRS and CDR2 YFSETQ.

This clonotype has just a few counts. The DNA of the CDR3 is TGCAGTGCTAGAGCCCCGGATACGCAGTATTTT. It codes for CSARAPDTQYF. The chain carries TRBV20-1 and TRBJ2-3; D is uncertain. CDR3 size: 11 residues. The V gene's germline CDR1 is DFQATT and CDR2 SNEGSKA (reference sequence). With 1 base removed from V and 6 bases from J, the gap between germline ends came to 5 bases.